This T cell receptor (beta chain) was recorded in a study of blood T cell repertoires in COVID-19. Across the study: Nucleic acid was either cDNA or gDNA, and it came from T cells, B-cell-depleted T cells, or PBMCs.

Profiling relied on immunoSEQ multiplex PCR, and the TCRdb table lists in-frame clones only, not all of them. The profile shows around 300,000 clones, 88% of them singletons. Participant-reported clinical history was the basis for cohort assignment. Trimming took off 5 bases at V and 1 base at J, with 14 bases between the two ends. The germline V gene has CDR1 LNHDA and CDR2 SQIVND (reference sequence). This CDR3 has 15 amino acids. The sequencing input was PBMCs or T cells enriched from blood (not recorded which). This TCR was sampled from a woman aged 45-59 years who had recovered from COVID-19. This rearrangement joins TRBV19 to TRBJ1-1, with D unclear. The CDR3: CASSDTRTPNTEAFF. Here the CDR3 DNA reads TGTGCCAGTAGTGACACCAGGACTCCGAACACTGAAGCTTTCTTT.